This T cell receptor (beta chain) was identified in a study of blood T cell repertoires in COVID-19. Self-reported history from a screening survey and questionnaire set each donor's cohort. Data came from immunoSEQ multiplex PCR; TCRdb stores just in-frame clones and leaves some out. The data contain about 230,000 clones, around nine tenths of them singletons. The V and J ends lost 4 bases and 6 bases respectively, with 16 bases between them. Per the germline V gene, CDR1 is MGHRA and CDR2 is YSYEKL. CDR3 size: 14 residues. The specimen sequenced was PBMCs or T cells enriched from blood (not recorded which). The clonotype was recovered from a woman aged 25 to 39 with acute COVID-19. V is TRBV4-1 and J is TRBJ2-7; weak D call: TRBD2 (5 bases). In DNA, the CDR3 is TGCGCCAGCAGCCCGAATGACGGGGTGGGCGAGCAGTACTTC. It translates to CASSPNDGVGEQYF.